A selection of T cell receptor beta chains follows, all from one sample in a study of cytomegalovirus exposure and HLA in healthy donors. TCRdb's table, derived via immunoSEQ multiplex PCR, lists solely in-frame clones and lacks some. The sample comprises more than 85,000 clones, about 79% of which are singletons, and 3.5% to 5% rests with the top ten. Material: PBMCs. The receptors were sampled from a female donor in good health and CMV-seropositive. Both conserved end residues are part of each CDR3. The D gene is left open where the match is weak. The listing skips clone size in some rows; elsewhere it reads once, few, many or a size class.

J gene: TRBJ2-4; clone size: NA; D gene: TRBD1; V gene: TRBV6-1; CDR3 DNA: TGTGCCAGCAGTGAAGCAAGGGGACAGGCCAAAAACAGTCAGTACTTC; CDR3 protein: CASSEARGQAKNSQYF
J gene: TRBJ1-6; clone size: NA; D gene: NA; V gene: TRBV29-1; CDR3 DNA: TGCAGCGTTGGGGACAACCTTGGCCCCCTCCACTTT; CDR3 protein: CSVGDNLGPLHF
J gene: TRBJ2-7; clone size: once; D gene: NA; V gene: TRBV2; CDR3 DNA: TGTGCCAGCAGGCCGCGTGCGGGATCCTCCTACGAGCAGTACTTC; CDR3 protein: CASRPRAGSSYEQYF
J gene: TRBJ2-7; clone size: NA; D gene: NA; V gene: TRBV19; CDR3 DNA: TGTGCCAGTAATATTTCTTTGGGAGGATCCTACGAGCAGTACTTC; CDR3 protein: CASNISLGGSYEQYF
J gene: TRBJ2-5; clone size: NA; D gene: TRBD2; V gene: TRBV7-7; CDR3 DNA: TGTGCCAGCAGCTTGGGGGAGACTAGCGGGAGGAAGACCCAGTACTTC; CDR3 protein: CASSLGETSGRKTQYF
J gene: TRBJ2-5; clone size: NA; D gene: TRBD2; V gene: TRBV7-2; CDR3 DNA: TGTGCCAGCAGCTTAGAACTAGCGGGGAGGTGGGAGACCCAGTACTTC; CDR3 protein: CASSLELAGRWETQYF
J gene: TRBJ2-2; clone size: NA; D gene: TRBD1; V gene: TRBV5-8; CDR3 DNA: TGTGCCAGCAGCTTGGGGGACAGTGCGAACACCGGGGAGCTGTTTTTT; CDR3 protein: CASSLGDSANTGELFF
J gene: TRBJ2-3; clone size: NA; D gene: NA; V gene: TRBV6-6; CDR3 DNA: TGTGCCAGCAGATTAGCCGATACGCAGTATTTT; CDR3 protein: CASRLADTQYF
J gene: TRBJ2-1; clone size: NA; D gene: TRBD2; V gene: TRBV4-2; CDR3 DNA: TGTGCCAGCAGCCCTGAATTAGCGGGGGGCGGGGACGGGCAGTTCTTC; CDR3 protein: CASSPELAGGGDGQFF
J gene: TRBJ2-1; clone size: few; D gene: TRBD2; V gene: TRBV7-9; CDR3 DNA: TGTGCCAGCAGCCACAGCGGGAGTGACCTCCGCGATGAGCAGTTCTTC; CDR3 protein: CASSHSGSDLRDEQFF
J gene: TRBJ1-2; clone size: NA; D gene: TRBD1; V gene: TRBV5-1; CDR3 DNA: TGCGCCGGCAGCTCCGCGGGTTTGGGACAGCACAATAACTATGGCTACACCTTC; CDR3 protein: CAGSSAGLGQHNNYGYTF
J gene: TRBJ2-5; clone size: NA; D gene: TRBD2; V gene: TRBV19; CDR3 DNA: TGTGCCAGTAGTTCCGGGACTAGCGGGGGCCAAGAGACCCAGTACTTC; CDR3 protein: CASSSGTSGGQETQYF
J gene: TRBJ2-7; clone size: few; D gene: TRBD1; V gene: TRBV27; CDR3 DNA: TGTGCCAGCAGTTTAACCGGGACAGGGGTAGAAGAGCAGTACTTC; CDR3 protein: CASSLTGTGVEEQYF
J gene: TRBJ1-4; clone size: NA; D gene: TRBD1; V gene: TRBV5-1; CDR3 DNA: TGCGCCAGCAGCTTGGGAGTGGGACAGCAATCCCCTAATGAAAAACTGTTTTTT; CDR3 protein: CASSLGVGQQSPNEKLFF
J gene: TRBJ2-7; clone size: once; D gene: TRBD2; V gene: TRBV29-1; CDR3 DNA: TGCAGCGTTGGGACTAGCTACGAGCAGTACTTC; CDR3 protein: CSVGTSYEQYF
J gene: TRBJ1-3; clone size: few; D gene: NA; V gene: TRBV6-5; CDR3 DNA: TGTGCCAGCAGTTACTCGAAGGGGTCTGGAAACACCATATATTTT; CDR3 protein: CASSYSKGSGNTIYF
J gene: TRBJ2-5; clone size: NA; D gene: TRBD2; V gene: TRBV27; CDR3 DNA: TGTGCCAGCAGTTTCAGGGAGGGCACCCAAGAGACCCAGTACTTC; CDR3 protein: CASSFREGTQETQYF
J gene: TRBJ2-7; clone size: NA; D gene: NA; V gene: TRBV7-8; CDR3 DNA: TGTGCCACCAGAAAACTAGACGGATCCTACGAGCAGTACTTC; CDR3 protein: CATRKLDGSYEQYF
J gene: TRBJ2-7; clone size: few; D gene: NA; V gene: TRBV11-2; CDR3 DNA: TGTGCCAGCAGCTTAGCGGGGGGACAAAACTACGAGCAGTACTTC; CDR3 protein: CASSLAGGQNYEQYF
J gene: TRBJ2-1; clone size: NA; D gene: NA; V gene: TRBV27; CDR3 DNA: TGTGCCAGCAGTCCCCGTCTCCTGAGCTCCTACAATGAGCAGTTCTTC; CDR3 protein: CASSPRLLSSYNEQFF
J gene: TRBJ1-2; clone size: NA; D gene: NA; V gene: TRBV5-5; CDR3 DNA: TGTGCCAGCAGCTTGGGGCAGGGAGGTGGATTACTATATGGCTACACCTTC; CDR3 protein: CASSLGQGGGLLYGYTF
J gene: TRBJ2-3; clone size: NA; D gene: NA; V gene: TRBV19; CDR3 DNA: TGTGCCAGTAGTATTGAGACGGGGAGCACAGATACGCAGTATTTT; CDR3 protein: CASSIETGSTDTQYF
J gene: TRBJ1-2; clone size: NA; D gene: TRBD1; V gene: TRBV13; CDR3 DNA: TGTGCCAGCAGCTCGAACAGGGGAAGGAACTATGGCTACACCTTC; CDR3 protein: CASSSNRGRNYGYTF
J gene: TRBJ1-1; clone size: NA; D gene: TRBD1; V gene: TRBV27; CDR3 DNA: TGTGCCAGCAGTTTGACAGGGGGCGGGACTGAAGCTTTCTTT; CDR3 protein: CASSLTGGGTEAFF
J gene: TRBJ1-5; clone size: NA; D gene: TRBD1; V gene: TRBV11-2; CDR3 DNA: TGTGCCAGCACCCCTCAGGACAGGGTGCCTTCTAGCAATCAGCCCCAGCATTTT; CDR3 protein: CASTPQDRVPSSNQPQHF
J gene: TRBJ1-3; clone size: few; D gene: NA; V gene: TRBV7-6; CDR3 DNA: TGTGCCAGCAGCTTAGGGGCCGGGGGGGACTCTGGAAACACCATATATTTT; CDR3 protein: CASSLGAGGDSGNTIYF
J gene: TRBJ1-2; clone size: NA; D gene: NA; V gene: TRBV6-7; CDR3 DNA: TGTGCCAGCAGCCACCAGGAGGGCCATGGCTACACCTTC; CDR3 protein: CASSHQEGHGYTF